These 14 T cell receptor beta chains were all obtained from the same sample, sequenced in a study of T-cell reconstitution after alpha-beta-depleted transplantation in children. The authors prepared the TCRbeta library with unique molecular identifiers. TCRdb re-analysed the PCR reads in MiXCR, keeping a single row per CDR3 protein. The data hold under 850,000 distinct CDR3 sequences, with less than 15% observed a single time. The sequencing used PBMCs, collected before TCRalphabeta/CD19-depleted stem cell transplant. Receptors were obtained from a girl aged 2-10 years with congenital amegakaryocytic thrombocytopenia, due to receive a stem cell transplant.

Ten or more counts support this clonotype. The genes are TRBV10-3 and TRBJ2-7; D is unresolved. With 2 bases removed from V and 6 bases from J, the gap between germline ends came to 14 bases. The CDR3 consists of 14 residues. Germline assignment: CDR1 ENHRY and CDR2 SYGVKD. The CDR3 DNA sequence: TGTGCCATCAGTGAGCTCGACCGTATTCGCGAGCAGTACTTC. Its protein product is CAISELDRIREQYF.

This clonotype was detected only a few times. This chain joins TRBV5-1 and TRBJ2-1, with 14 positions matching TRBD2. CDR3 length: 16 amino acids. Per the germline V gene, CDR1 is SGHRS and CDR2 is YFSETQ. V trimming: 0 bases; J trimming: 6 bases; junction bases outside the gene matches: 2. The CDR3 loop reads CASSLVGLAGVNEQFF. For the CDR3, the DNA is TGCGCCAGCAGCTTGGTGGGACTAGCGGGAGTCAATGAGCAGTTCTTC.

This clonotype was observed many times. The CDR3 loop is CASSLETGAYNEQFF. The CDR3 DNA is TGTGCCAGCAGCTTAGAGACGGGAGCCTACAATGAGCAGTTCTTC. The rearrangement uses TRBV7-6 and TRBJ2-1, with TRBD2 as a possible D gene (6 bases). The CDR3 has 15 residues. CDR1 is SGHVS, CDR2 FNYEAQ, per germline. V lost 1 base and J lost 2, with 9 bases in between.

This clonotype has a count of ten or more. CDR3 loop: CSACWAAHLKETQYF. The CDR3 nucleotides are TGCAGCGCCTGCTGGGCGGCCCATCTCAAGGAGACCCAGTACTTC. This chain uses TRBV29-1 with TRBJ2-5; D uncertain. CDR3 length equals 15 residues. V was clipped by 7 bases and J by 5 bases, with 23 bases between them. Germline CDR1 SQVTM, CDR2 ANQGSEA.

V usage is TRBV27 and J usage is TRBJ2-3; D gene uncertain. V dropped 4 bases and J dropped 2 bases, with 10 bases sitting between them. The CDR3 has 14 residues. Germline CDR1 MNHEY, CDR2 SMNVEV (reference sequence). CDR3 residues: CASSSYFFTDTQYF. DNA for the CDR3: TGTGCCAGCAGTTCCTATTTTTTCACAGATACGCAGTATTTT.

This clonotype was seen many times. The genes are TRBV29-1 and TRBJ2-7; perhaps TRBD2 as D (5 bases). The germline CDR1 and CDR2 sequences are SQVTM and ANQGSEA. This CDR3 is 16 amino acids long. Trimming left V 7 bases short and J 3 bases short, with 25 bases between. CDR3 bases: TGCAGCGCAGTGGTGGTTCACGGACTCAATTTCTACGAGCAGTACTTC. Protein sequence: CSAVVVHGLNFYEQYF.

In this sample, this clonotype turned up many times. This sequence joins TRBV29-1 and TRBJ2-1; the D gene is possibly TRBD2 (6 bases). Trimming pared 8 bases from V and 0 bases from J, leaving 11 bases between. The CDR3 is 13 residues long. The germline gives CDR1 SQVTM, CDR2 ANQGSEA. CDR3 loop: CSMGGTSYNEQFF. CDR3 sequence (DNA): TGCAGCATGGGAGGCACCTCCTACAATGAGCAGTTCTTC.

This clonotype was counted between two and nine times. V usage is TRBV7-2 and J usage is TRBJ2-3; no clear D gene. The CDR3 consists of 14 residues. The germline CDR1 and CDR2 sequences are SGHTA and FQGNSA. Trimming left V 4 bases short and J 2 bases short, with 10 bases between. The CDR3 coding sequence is TGTGCCAGCAGCTCCTGGCGGATCACAGATACGCAGTATTTT. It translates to CASSSWRITDTQYF.

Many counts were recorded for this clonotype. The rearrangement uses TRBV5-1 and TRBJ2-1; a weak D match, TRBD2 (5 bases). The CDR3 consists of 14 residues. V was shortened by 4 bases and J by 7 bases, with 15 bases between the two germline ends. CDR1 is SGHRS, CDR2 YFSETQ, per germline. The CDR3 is CASSQTLLENEQFF. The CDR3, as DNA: TGCGCCAGCAGCCAAACCCTACTAGAAAATGAGCAGTTCTTC.

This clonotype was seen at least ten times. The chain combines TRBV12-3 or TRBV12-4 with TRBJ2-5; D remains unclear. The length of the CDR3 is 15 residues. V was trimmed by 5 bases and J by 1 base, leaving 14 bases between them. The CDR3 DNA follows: TGTGCCAGCAGTCTCTTCTTGGGATTCCAAGAGACCCAGTACTTC. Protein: CASSLFLGFQETQYF.

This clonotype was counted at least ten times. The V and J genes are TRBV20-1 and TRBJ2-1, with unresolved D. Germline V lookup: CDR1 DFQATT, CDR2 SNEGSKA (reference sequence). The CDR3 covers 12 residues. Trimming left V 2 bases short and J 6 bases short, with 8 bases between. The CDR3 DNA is TGCAGTGCTAGAATCCCCCGCAATGAGCAGTTCTTC. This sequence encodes CSARIPRNEQFF.

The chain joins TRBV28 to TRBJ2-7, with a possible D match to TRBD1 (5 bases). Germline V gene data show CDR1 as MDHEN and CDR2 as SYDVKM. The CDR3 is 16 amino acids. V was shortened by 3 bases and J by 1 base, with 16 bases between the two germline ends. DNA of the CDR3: TGTGCCAGCAGTTTCAAGTCAGGGTTAGAATCCTACGAGCAGTACTTC. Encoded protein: CASSFKSGLESYEQYF.

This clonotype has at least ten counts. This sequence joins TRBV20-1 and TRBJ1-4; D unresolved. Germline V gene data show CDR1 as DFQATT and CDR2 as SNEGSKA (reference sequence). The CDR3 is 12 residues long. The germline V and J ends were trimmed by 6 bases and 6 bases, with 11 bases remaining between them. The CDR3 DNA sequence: TGCAGTGCGCGGGTGATGGATGAAAAACTGTTTTTT. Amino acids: CSARVMDEKLFF.

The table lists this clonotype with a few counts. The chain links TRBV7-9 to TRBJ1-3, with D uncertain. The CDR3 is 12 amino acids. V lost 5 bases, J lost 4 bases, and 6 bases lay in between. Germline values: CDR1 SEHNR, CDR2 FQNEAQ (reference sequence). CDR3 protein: CASSRQGNTIYF. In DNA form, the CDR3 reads TGTGCCAGCAGCCGGCAGGGAAACACCATATATTTT.